This TCR beta chain stems from a study of Ad26.COV2.S vaccination and SARS-CoV-2 variants (dated by TCRdb to the early 2020s). Background on the whole study: Vaccine-arm donors were drawn from COV1001, a multicentre, randomized, double-blind, placebo-controlled phase I-IIa trial of Ad26.COV2.S in healthy adults. Trial participants were randomized into five groups of five, in which low-dose or high-dose Ad26.COV2.S was given once or twice, or placebo was given on both occasions. Dosing of Ad26.COV2.S was intramuscular, at either 5x10^10 or 1x10^11 viral particles, delivered as one shot or as two shots spaced 56 days apart. The specificity and breadth of SARS-CoV-2-reactive T cell receptors after Ad26.COV2.S vaccination were assessed by TCRbeta repertoire sequencing. Throughout the experiments and outcome assessment, investigators stayed blinded to trial group allocation. A total of 32 samples were included in the TCR-sequenced set, comprising about 20 Ad26.COV2.S vaccine recipients, 5 placebo recipients and 8 SARS-CoV-2 convalescent individuals. Results and caveats for the whole study, not just this receptor: Comparable non-spike TCR breadth was observed between vaccine and placebo recipients, consistent with only spike being contained in the vaccine. Substantial breadth of spike-specific CD8+ and CD4+ T cell responses was reported after vaccination. Comparing responses between vaccine doses or regimens was not something the study was powered to do. The authors noted that the TCR breadth and depth analyses may have underestimated total T cell responses. Ad26.COV2.S recipients had higher spike-specific TCR breadth than placebo recipients (P = 0.0014).

Sample treatment or condition, as interpreted from the label and publication: around 19 received Ad26.COV2.S at low or high dose, single or two shots; about 5 received placebo; per-sample allocation not given. For vaccine and placebo recipients, repertoires were sequenced using samples collected on day 63 after the first injection. Cohort 1b enrolled 25 to 30 adults aged 18-55 years at a single site in Boston, USA, between 29 July and 7 August 2020. Ad26.COV2.S consisted of a replication-incompetent adenovirus type 26 vector by which a prefusion-stabilized SARS-CoV-2 spike protein from the original Wuhan strain was expressed. V loses 5 bases at its end and J loses 5 bases; junction bases beyond the gene matches: 6. Via the germline V gene, CDR1 is MNHEY and CDR2 SVGAGI. The CDR3 runs 15 residues from the cysteine to the phenylalanine. Only the CDR3 part of the read is kept: 45 bases, read in frame from the first base.

About this clone: The antigen it binds to is not known. No much larger clone exists at a distance of one base, and base qualities are not known.

The immunoSEQ Assay was the method used to sequence TCRbeta CDR3 regions. After extraction, genomic DNA underwent amplification by bias-controlled multiplex PCR, followed by high-throughput sequencing. Under the source paper's analysis protocol: Collapsing and filtering of sequences were performed to quantify the absolute abundance of each unique TCRbeta CDR3 region. Usable DNA was measured by amplifying reference genes present in all nucleated cells, and TCRbeta template counts were normalized to that usable DNA to estimate T cell fraction. Repertoire TCRs were annotated as SARS-CoV-2-specific by exact matching of V gene, CDR3 amino acid sequence and J gene to a known reactive TCR set. The reference SARS-CoV-2 TCR set came from MIRA and was filtered for enrichment in COVID-19-positive ImmuneCODE repertoires, removing public or cross-reactive TCRs. Based on the MIRA antigens, annotated TCRs were further analysed at the level of specific ORF or position within ORF. Depth was the summed frequency of annotated unique rearrangements, while breadth was defined as annotated unique rearrangements over total unique productive rearrangements. Two-sided Wilcoxon rank-sum tests were applied when comparing TCR breadth between groups. Entries here come from immuneACCESS through TCRdb and include only in-frame sequences with V and J called. Some clones fail to appear in such tables; in the studies checked, an unresolved V gene covers under half of the shortfall, and the cause of the remainder is unknown. That table furnishes V, J and clone size, whereas the DNA furnished D and trimming. This sample has about 380,000 clones in its table, and 83% of those were observed once. Approximately 7% of the sample is taken by the ten largest.

The sample was peripheral blood, taken in a trial of Ad26.COV2.S vaccine versus placebo. The sequence links TRBV6-5 to TRBJ2-3; the junction holds 11 bases that match TRBD2. This clonotype originated in a person aged 18-65 years who received the Ad26.COV2.S COVID-19 vaccine or a placebo. The sequence in DNA is TGTGCCAGCAGTATAGCGGGAGGGCTAGGAGATACGCAGTATTTT. Translation gives CASSIAGGLGDTQYF.